The rows below give T cell receptor beta chains drawn from one sample of a study of blood T cell repertoires in COVID-19. Sequenced by immunoSEQ multiplex PCR; TCRdb stores in-frame clones only, minus some. The sample has roughly 250,000 clones, more than 65% seen once. The specimen was peripheral blood. These TCRs come from a person aged 70 to 85 with COVID-19, enrolled during active disease. Each CDR3 is given with its conserved first and last residue. The D gene is left open where the match is weak. Size tells how often a clone was seen (once, few, many) or the class of an expanded clone, and some rows leave it out.

cdr3_length clone_size j_call v_call d_call cdr3_aa cdr3_nt
15 . TRBJ1-5 TRBV7-2 TRBD1 CASSLIQGGNQPQHF TGTGCCAGCAGCTTAATCCAGGGGGGCAATCAGCCCCAGCATTTT
14 . TRBJ1-1 TRBV4-3 . CASSQVIGGSVAFF TGCGCCAGCAGCCAGGTCATTGGGGGGTCGGTAGCTTTCTTT
17 . TRBJ2-2 TRBV19 TRBD1 CASMELLGQGAFRELFF TGTGCCAGTATGGAGTTGTTGGGACAGGGGGCGTTCCGGGAGCTGTTTTTT
11 . TRBJ2-5 TRBV7-8 . CASSLGGTQYF TGTGCCAGCAGCCTGGGGGGGACCCAGTACTTC
14 . TRBJ2-5 TRBV6-2/TRBV6-3 TRBD2 CASSLAGLSGTQYF TGTGCCAGCAGCTTAGCGGGACTCTCAGGGACCCAGTACTTC
21 . TRBJ2-2 TRBV27 TRBD1 CASRPNRDRGRIGSVAGELFF TGTGCCAGCAGACCCAACCGGGACAGGGGGCGAATTGGGTCGGTGGCCGGGGAGCTGTTTTTT
14 . TRBJ2-2 TRBV19 TRBD1 CASRGTANTGELFF TGTGCCAGTAGGGGGACAGCGAACACCGGGGAGCTGTTTTTT
14 . TRBJ1-4 TRBV7-9 . CASRETGSNEKLFF TGTGCCAGCAGGGAAACAGGGTCCAATGAAAAACTGTTTTTT
13 . TRBJ2-1 TRBV7-2 . CASSLLGRTEQFF TGTGCCAGCAGCTTATTGGGGCGAACTGAGCAGTTCTTC
13 . TRBJ2-1 TRBV19 TRBD2 CASSIGLAIEQFF TGTGCCAGTAGTATAGGACTAGCGATTGAGCAGTTCTTC
15 once TRBJ1-3 TRBV9 . CASSVSESSGNTIYF TGTGCCAGCAGCGTGTCGGAGAGCTCTGGAAACACCATATATTTT
11 . TRBJ1-4 TRBV11-2 . CASSLHKKLFF TGTGCCAGCAGCTTACACAAAAAACTGTTTTTT
13 . TRBJ2-4 TRBV10-3 . CAYSSGLQNIQYF TGTGCCTATTCCTCCGGACTCCAAAACATTCAGTACTTC
16 . TRBJ2-1 TRBV5-5 . CASTPTPTSPANEQFF TGTGCCAGCACTCCAACTCCGACATCCCCCGCCAATGAGCAGTTCTTC
14 . TRBJ1-2 TRBV19 . CASSTTGGDYGYTF TGTGCCAGTAGTACGACTGGGGGGGACTATGGCTACACCTTC
16 . TRBJ1-3 TRBV7-2 . CASSLAGPRSGNTIYF TGTGCCAGCAGCTTAGCGGGGCCCCGTTCTGGAAACACCATATATTTT
14 . TRBJ2-7 TRBV6-6 . CASSYSAPNYEQYF TGTGCCAGCAGTTACAGCGCTCCGAACTACGAGCAGTACTTC
15 . TRBJ2-3 TRBV6-6 . CASGSTGKSTDTQYF TGTGCCAGCGGCAGCACGGGAAAAAGCACAGATACGCAGTATTTT
16 . TRBJ2-2 TRBV7-9 TRBD2 CASSLGTSGSAGELFF TGTGCCAGCAGCCTCGGGACTAGCGGGAGCGCCGGGGAGCTGTTTTTT
15 . TRBJ2-5 TRBV11-2 . CASSLRGVYQETQYF TGTGCCAGCAGCCTGCGCGGGGTGTACCAAGAGACCCAGTACTTC
16 . TRBJ2-2 TRBV25-1 . CAYSEVPYVNTGELFF TGTGCCTATAGTGAGGTACCCTACGTCAACACCGGGGAGCTGTTTTTT
14 . TRBJ2-7 TRBV7-9 . CASSPSDGDYEQYF TGTGCCAGCAGCCCTTCGGACGGGGACTACGAGCAGTACTTC
15 once TRBJ2-5 TRBV11-3 TRBD1 CASSSATGGRETQYF TGTGCCAGCAGCTCAGCAACAGGGGGCCGAGAGACCCAGTACTTC
14 . TRBJ1-5 TRBV7-2 . CASSRDRLYQPQHF TGTGCCAGCAGCAGAGACAGGTTATATCAGCCCCAGCATTTT
14 . TRBJ1-5 TRBV6-2/TRBV6-3 . CASSRQIINQPQHF TGTGCCAGCAGTCGACAGATTATTAATCAGCCCCAGCATTTT
14 . TRBJ1-5 TRBV4-1 TRBD1 CASSQEGQHQPQHF TGCGCCAGCAGCCAAGAGGGACAGCACCAGCCCCAGCATTTT
13 . TRBJ2-3 TRBV9 . CASSPTSTDTQYF TGTGCCAGCAGCCCAACTAGCACAGATACGCAGTATTTT
13 . TRBJ2-7 TRBV7-9 . CASSGRRLYEQYF TGTGCCAGCAGCGGAAGGCGACTCTACGAGCAGTACTTC
15 . TRBJ2-5 TRBV18 TRBD2 CASSPGSSGQETQYF TGTGCCAGCTCACCAGGATCTAGCGGTCAAGAGACCCAGTACTTC
14 . TRBJ2-2 TRBV14 . CASSQDPVAGELFF TGTGCCAGCAGCCAAGATCCGGTAGCCGGGGAGCTGTTTTTT
15 few TRBJ2-3 TRBV7-9 TRBD2 CASRRGGSGTDTQYF TGTGCCAGCAGACGGGGAGGGAGCGGGACAGATACGCAGTATTTT
16 . TRBJ2-7 TRBV6-2/TRBV6-3 . CASSYSNRELTYEQYF TGTGCCAGCAGTTACTCGAATCGGGAACTGACCTACGAGCAGTACTTC
14 . TRBJ1-3 TRBV13 TRBD1 CASSFGTEGNTIYF TGTGCCAGCAGCTTCGGGACAGAGGGAAACACCATATATTTT
11 once TRBJ1-2 TRBV16 . CASSPTEGYTF TGTGCCAGCAGCCCAACCGAGGGCTACACCTTC
13 . TRBJ2-7 TRBV12-3/TRBV12-4 TRBD1 CASSSTGGHEQYF TGTGCCAGCAGTTCGACAGGGGGCCACGAGCAGTACTTC
14 . TRBJ1-5 TRBV15 . CATSREVRRQPQHF TGTGCCACCAGCAGAGAGGTCCGTAGACAGCCCCAGCATTTT
12 . TRBJ1-6 TRBV28 . CASSFRVSPLHF TGTGCCAGCAGTTTCAGGGTTTCACCCCTCCACTTT
15 . TRBJ1-1 TRBV9 TRBD1 CASSGKQDRDTEAFF TGTGCCAGCAGCGGAAAACAGGACAGGGACACTGAAGCTTTCTTT
14 . TRBJ2-7 TRBV6-5 TRBD2 CASSPSGGPYEQYF TGTGCCAGCAGCCCAAGCGGGGGACCCTACGAGCAGTACTTC